These 10 T cell receptor beta chains share one sample of origin, sequenced in a study of blood T cell repertoires in COVID-19. The data were produced by immunoSEQ multiplex PCR, yet TCRdb's version contains in-frame clones alone and is incomplete. The data show more than 150,000 clones, roughly 80% seen once. The sample consisted of peripheral blood. The receptors were gathered from a human donor in a cohort sampled during active COVID-19.

This chain links TRBV2 with TRBJ1-3, with 7 bases lining up with TRBD1. With V trimmed by 0 bases and J by 5 bases, 1 base remained unmatched. The CDR3 length is 14 residues. Germline-derived CDR1 and CDR2 are SNHLY and FYNNEI. In DNA, the CDR3 is TGTGCCAGCAGTGAAGCACAGGGGAGAAACACCATATATTTT. It is translated as CASSEAQGRNTIYF. Based on the CDR3 plus reference TRBV2 and TRBJ1-3, the full variable domain is EPEVTQTPSHQVTQMGQEVILRCVPISNHLYFYWYRQILGQKVEFLVSFYNNEISEKSEIFDDQFSVERPDGSNFTLKIRSTKLEDSAMYFCASSEAQGRNTIYFGEGSWLTVV.

J is TRBJ1-3 and V is TRBV5-1, with D uncertain. The germline V gene has CDR1 SGHRS and CDR2 YFSETQ. The CDR3 extends over 16 amino acids. V lost 0 bases, J lost 2 bases, and 12 bases lay in between. This chain's CDR3 is CASSLAGGRAGNTIYF. The CDR3 DNA is TGCGCCAGCAGCTTGGCCGGAGGACGAGCTGGAAACACCATATATTTT.

The rearrangement uses TRBV9 and TRBJ1-2, with D possibly TRBD1 on 6 matching bases. Trimming left V 1 base short and J 8 bases short, with 15 bases between. The CDR3 totals 14 residues. Germline V gene sequence: CDR1 SGDLS, CDR2 YYNGEE. In DNA, the CDR3 is TGTGCCAGCAGCGTAAATCTACAGGGTGGGGGCTACACCTTC. Translated: CASSVNLQGGGYTF.

The V and J genes are TRBV10-3 and TRBJ1-1, with a weak D call TRBD1 (6 bases). This CDR3 contains 13 residues. V was clipped by 10 bases and J by 0 bases, with 12 bases between them. Germline lookup yields CDR1 ENHRY and CDR2 SYGVKD. The DNA for the CDR3 is TGTGCCACCAGAACAGGGATGAACACTGAAGCTTTCTTT. Protein sequence: CATRTGMNTEAFF.

The chain is built from TRBV7-3 and TRBJ1-3; 8 bases fit TRBD1. V shed 5 bases and J 4 bases; nucleotides not matched to a gene: 4. Germline CDR1 reads SGHTA; CDR2 reads FQGTGA. CDR3 length: 14 residues. The CDR3 nucleotides read TGTGCCAGCAGCACCCCAGGGGGCGGAAACACCATATATTTT. Protein: CASSTPGGGNTIYF.

This chain's CDR3 is CASSLDTNYEQYF. The CDR3 nucleotides are TGCGCCAGCAGCCTTGACACCAACTACGAGCAGTACTTC. V and J are TRBV4-1 and TRBJ2-7; no definite D call. The CDR3 sequence is 13 residues long. CDR1 MGHRA and CDR2 YSYEKL come from the germline V gene. Trimming cost V 4 bases and J 3 bases, with 10 bases left between them.

This clone was picked up a small number of times. The chain carries TRBV12-5 and TRBJ1-5; D not resolved. The V end was cut by 2 bases, the J end by 7 bases, with 6 bases between. CDR1 and CDR2 from the germline V gene are LGHNT and FRNRAP. This CDR3 is 12 amino acids long. Here the CDR3 reads CASGLTEQPQHF. DNA of the CDR3: TGTGCTAGTGGTTTGACAGAGCAGCCCCAGCATTTT.

The chain joins TRBV6-1 to TRBJ2-3, with D possibly TRBD1 on 6 matching bases. Trimming took off 4 bases at V and 0 bases at J, with 17 bases between the two ends. The CDR3 totals 17 residues. The germline CDR1 and CDR2 sequences are MNHNS and SASEGT. The CDR3 sequence is CASSVGIDRFSTDTQYF. The CDR3 nucleotides are TGTGCCAGCAGTGTAGGCATCGACAGGTTTAGCACAGATACGCAGTATTTT.

The genes are TRBV3-1 (or the pseudogene TRBV3-2) and TRBJ1-4; 8 bases match TRBD1. The CDR3 consists of 15 residues. CDR1 LGHDT and CDR2 YNNKEL come from the germline V gene (reference sequence). Unmatched junction bases numbered 8, after V lost 7 bases and J lost 4 bases. For the CDR3, the DNA is TGTGCCAGCACCGACACAGGGGGAGATAATGAAAAACTGTTTTTT. Translated, it gives CASTDTGGDNEKLFF.

The V and J genes are TRBV27 and TRBJ2-5, with D hard to call. CDR3 size: 13 residues. Germline V gene sequence: CDR1 MNHEY, CDR2 SMNVEV (reference sequence). V lost 4 bases and J lost 1, with 7 bases in between. CDR3 in amino acids: CASSWAIQETQYF. The CDR3 nucleotides are TGTGCCAGCAGTTGGGCTATCCAAGAGACCCAGTACTTC.